The 10 T cell receptor beta chains in this list originate from one sample, sequenced in a study of blood T cells in healthy people across ages. A second about 7 to 12 cycle PCR used barcoded and J-beta primers. TCRdb reanalysed the 5' RACE reads using MiXCR and keeps one entry per CDR3 protein. The sample shows fewer than 1.5 million distinct CDR3 sequences, around 42% of them seen only once. The sample comprised blood. All receptors derive from a woman between 18 and 29 years old in good health.

This clonotype was counted only a few times. This sequence joins TRBV2 and TRBJ2-7; 8 bases are a match to TRBD2. After removal of 5 bases from V and 6 bases from J, the junction contained 9 bases not matched to a gene. Germline V gives CDR1 SNHLY, CDR2 FYNNEI. The CDR3 is 14 amino acids. The CDR3 sequence is CASSLGLAAIEQYF. The CDR3 nucleotides read TGTGCCAGCAGTCTCGGACTAGCTGCTATCGAGCAGTACTTC.

The V gene is TRBV2, the J gene TRBJ1-1, with TRBD1 matching 8 bases. This CDR3 has 12 residues. V was pared by 7 bases and J by 13 bases, with 11 bases of the junction left unmatched. The V gene's germline CDR1 is SNHLY and CDR2 FYNNEI. The CDR3 spells CASTRDRGGVFF. The DNA of the CDR3 is TGTGCCAGCACTCGCGACAGGGGTGGTGTTTTCTTT.

The J gene is TRBJ2-3, the V gene TRBV3-1, with 8 bases identical to TRBD2. Germline V gives CDR1 LGHDT, CDR2 YNNKEL (reference sequence). The V gene end was trimmed by 5 bases and the J gene end by 1 base; junction bases not matched to a gene: 17. This CDR3 is 19 amino acids long. The CDR3, as DNA: TGTGCCAGCAGCGTGCGACCCGGACTAGCTGGTAGGGGCACAGATACGCAGTATTTT. Its translation is CASSVRPGLAGRGTDTQYF.

J is TRBJ1-2 and V is TRBV6-1; D is unclear. CDR3 length: 16 amino acids. Trimming pared 1 base from V and 4 bases from J, leaving 16 bases between. From germline, CDR1 is MNHNS and CDR2 SASEGT. CDR3 amino acids: CASSEDGRSGGYGYTF. CDR3 DNA: TGTGCCAGCAGTGAAGACGGGCGAAGTGGCGGCTATGGCTACACCTTC.

This clonotype was observed a handful of times. DNA of the CDR3: TGTGCCAGCAGCCAAGAGGGGGGTCGAGGCAATCAGCCCCAGCATTTT. It translates to CASSQEGGRGNQPQHF. This sequence joins TRBV3-1 and TRBJ1-5, with D maybe TRBD1 (5 bases). The CDR3 consists of 16 residues. Germline CDR1 is LGHDT and CDR2 is YNNKEL (reference sequence). The ends were cut back, 0 bases at V and 2 bases at J, with 11 bases in the middle.

The rearrangement uses TRBV27 and TRBJ2-1, with D tentatively TRBD1 or TRBD2 (5 bases each). V was pared by 1 base and J by 3 bases, with 10 bases between. This CDR3 is 15 amino acids long. The germline V gene has CDR1 MNHEY and CDR2 SMNVEV (reference sequence). CDR3 protein: CASSLWGGHYNEQFF. CDR3 DNA: TGTGCCAGCAGTTTATGGGGCGGGCACTACAATGAGCAGTTCTTC.

This chain uses TRBV7-2 with TRBJ2-7; 10 bases fit TRBD2. Germline lookup yields CDR1 SGHTA and CDR2 FQGNSA. The V segment lost 7 bases and the J segment 7 bases; nucleotides outside the gene matches: 16. CDR3 length: 16 residues. The CDR3 protein is CASIPLGGLAWNEQYF. As DNA, the CDR3 is TGTGCCAGCATCCCTTTAGGGGGACTAGCGTGGAATGAGCAGTACTTC.

The V gene is TRBV7-8, the J gene TRBJ2-2; TRBD1 aligns across 9 bases. CDR1 and CDR2 from the germline V gene are SGHVS and FQNEAQ. CDR3 size: 16 residues. V lost 2 bases, J lost 4 bases, and 5 bases stayed unmatched. The CDR3, as DNA: TGTGCCAGCAGCTTACGGGACAGGGAATTCACCGGGGAGCTGTTTTTT. Protein product: CASSLRDREFTGELFF. Using reference TRBV7-8 and TRBJ2-2 for the parts outside the CDR3, the full variable domain is GAGVSQSPRYKVAKRGQDVALRCDPISGHVSLFWYQQALGQGPEFLTYFQNEAQLDKSGLPSDRFFAERPEGSVSTLKIQRTQQEDSAVYLCASSLRDREFTGELFFGEGSRLTVL.

This clonotype was counted a few times. The rearrangement links TRBV12-5 to TRBJ2-3; TRBD2 matches 11 bases. Per germline, CDR1 LGHNT and CDR2 FRNRAP. The J segment lost 5 bases and the V segment lost 6 bases, leaving 10 bases of the junction unmatched. The CDR3 has 16 amino acids. CDR3 coding DNA: TGTGCTAGTGGCGATATAGCGGGAGGGCCGGGAGATACGCAGTATTTT. This encodes CASGDIAGGPGDTQYF.

The chain combines TRBV6-5 with TRBJ1-2; D is uncertain. CDR3 length: 13 residues. Germline V lookup: CDR1 MNHEY, CDR2 SVGAGI. The CDR3 region is CAATKAGNYGYTF. The CDR3 bases are TGTGCAGCAACCAAGGCGGGCAACTATGGCTACACCTTC.